Listed here are 10 T cell receptor beta chains from one sample, sequenced in a study of blood T cell repertoires in COVID-19. The method was immunoSEQ multiplex PCR; TCRdb's version includes in-frame clones alone and lacks a portion of them. This table holds fewer than 110,000 clones, roughly nine tenths found once. The sequencing input was peripheral blood. The source of these receptors is a man aged 50 to 60 with acute or convalescent COVID-19.

V usage is TRBV5-1 and J usage is TRBJ2-5, with 8 bases lining up with TRBD2. V gave up 5 bases and J gave up 3 bases; unmatched junction bases: 9. Germline V gives CDR1 SGHRS, CDR2 YFSETQ. CDR3 length equals 15 residues. CDR3 sequence (DNA): TGCGCCAGCAGGAGGACCGGGGGGGCGGAAGAGACCCAGTACTTC. It specifies CASRRTGGAEETQYF. The full variable domain, its missing parts supplied by reference TRBV5-1 and TRBJ2-5, is KAGVTQTPRYLIKTRGQQVTLSCSPISGHRSVSWYQQTPGQGLQFLFEYFSETQRNKGNFPGRFSGRQFSNSRSEMNVSTLELGDSALYLCASRRTGGAEETQYFGPGTRLLVL.

The chain links TRBV25-1 to TRBJ2-1; 12 nucleotides align to TRBD2. Unmatched junction bases numbered 11, after V lost 7 bases and J lost 1 base. CDR1 is MGHDK and CDR2 is SYGVNS in the germline V gene. The CDR3 has 18 residues. The CDR3 DNA sequence: TGTGCCAGCACAAGGTCCGGGACTAGCGGGTCATCCTACAATGAGCAGTTCTTC. It yields the protein CASTRSGTSGSSYNEQFF.

The rearrangement links TRBV4-1 to TRBJ1-2, with D possibly being TRBD1 (6 bases). This CDR3 region has 14 residues. CDR1 MGHRA and CDR2 YSYEKL come from the germline V gene. Trimming shortened V by 6 bases and J by 7 bases, and 18 bases separated the two germline ends. CDR3 coding DNA: TGCGCCAGCAGGGGGGCACAACTTCCCAGTGGCTACACCTTC. Its translation is CASRGAQLPSGYTF.

J is TRBJ2-2 and V is TRBV7-3, with TRBD2 matching 7 bases. J was trimmed by 4 bases and V by 5 bases; bases with no gene match: 7. The CDR3 spans 15 residues. CDR1 is SGHTA and CDR2 is FQGTGA in the germline V gene. The CDR3 here is CASSHRGGGTGELFF. In DNA form, the CDR3 reads TGTGCCAGCAGCCACCGTGGGGGGGGCACCGGGGAGCTGTTTTTT.

This chain joins TRBV12-3 or TRBV12-4 and TRBJ1-2; D remains ambiguous. Trimming stripped 7 bases from V and 4 bases from J, with 13 bases between. This CDR3 region has 13 residues. In DNA form, the CDR3 reads TGTGCCAGCACCCCGAGGGTTAGCTATGGCTACACCTTC. Amino acids: CASTPRVSYGYTF.

The rearrangement uses TRBV7-3 and TRBJ2-3; D is perhaps TRBD2 (6 bases). Deletions cut 4 bases from V and 0 bases from J, with 14 bases between. The germline V gene has CDR1 SGHTA and CDR2 FQGTGA. This CDR3 has 16 residues. The CDR3 here is CASSSTPGLSTDTQYF. In nucleotides, the CDR3 is TGTGCCAGCAGCTCTACCCCGGGACTGAGCACAGATACGCAGTATTTT.

This sequence joins TRBV6-2 or TRBV6-3 and TRBJ2-7, with 9 bases matching TRBD1. J gave up 5 bases and V 0 bases, and 8 bases lay outside the gene matches. Germline V CDR1 and CDR2: MNHEY, SVGEGT. This CDR3 spans 16 amino acids. As DNA, the CDR3 is TGTGCCAGCAGTTACTCAACGGGACAGGGAAGGGACGAGCAGTACTTC. It yields the protein CASSYSTGQGRDEQYF.

The CDR3 here is CASSAVAGSYNEQFF. CDR3 bases: TGCGCCAGCAGCGCCGTAGCGGGGAGCTACAATGAGCAGTTCTTC. This chain joins TRBV5-1 and TRBJ2-1, with TRBD2 matching over 8 bases. The CDR3 totals 15 residues. V was clipped by 4 bases and J by 3 bases; unmatched bases: 6. Per the germline V gene, CDR1 is SGHRS and CDR2 is YFSETQ.

This chain links TRBV27 with TRBJ2-1; 12 bases are a match to TRBD1. This CDR3 comprises 15 residues. V was clipped by 2 bases and J by 7 bases; unmatched bases: 3. Looked up from germline, CDR1 is MNHEY and CDR2 is SMNVEV (reference sequence). The CDR3 DNA reads TGTGCCAGCAGTTTAGGGACAGGGGGCTTAAATGAGCAGTTCTTC. Translation: CASSLGTGGLNEQFF.

The chain couples TRBV7-8 to TRBJ1-2; no reliable D call. The V and J ends lost 5 bases and 2 bases respectively, with 9 bases between them. Germline V gene lookup returns CDR1 SGHVS and CDR2 FQNEAQ. The CDR3 is 13 amino acids. This CDR3 is CASSGGRNYGYTF. The CDR3 DNA is TGTGCCAGCAGCGGCGGAAGGAACTATGGCTACACCTTC.